The 17 T cell receptor beta chains reported below all come from one sample, sequenced in a study of long-term antiretroviral therapy in people with HIV. The run of the v3.0 immunoSEQ assay was at survey level. The assay was immunoSEQ multiplex PCR, and TCRdb's table has in-frame clones only and misses some. The sample shows about 20,000 clones, approximately 80% of them seen only once. This specimen was unsorted PBMCs, taken 0.5 years before starting antiretroviral therapy. The receptors stem from a young man with HIV.

This sequence joins TRBV2 and TRBJ1-3; D not resolved. The CDR3 is 13 residues long. Per germline, CDR1 SNHLY and CDR2 FYNNEI. Trimming removed 7 bases from V and 3 bases from J, with 10 bases in between. CDR3 sequence (DNA): TGTGCCAGCATTGGAGAGGTTGGAAACACCATATATTTT. Translated: CASIGEVGNTIYF.

J is TRBJ1-4 and V is TRBV2; no definite D call. The CDR3 consists of 15 residues. Germline V gives CDR1 SNHLY, CDR2 FYNNEI. V gave up 0 bases and J gave up 3 bases, with 8 bases separating them. The CDR3 DNA sequence: TGTGCCAGCAGTGAAGCCGGGAGATCTAATGAAAAACTGTTTTTT. This encodes CASSEAGRSNEKLFF.

This clone has a handful of counts. V is TRBV6-5 and J is TRBJ1-1; a weak D match, TRBD1 (6 bases). The CDR3 is 14 residues long. V was clipped by 6 bases and J by 3 bases, with 14 bases between them. CDR1 and CDR2 (germline): MNHEY, SVGAGI. The CDR3, as DNA: TGTGCCAGCAGGATCCACGGGGGCTACACTGAAGCTTTCTTT. This translates into CASRIHGGYTEAFF.

The V call is TRBV4-1, the J call TRBJ2-2; 9 bases are a match to TRBD2. The germline V gene encodes CDR1 MGHRA and CDR2 YSYEKL. This CDR3 spans 16 amino acids. The V segment lost 0 bases and the J segment 5 bases; nucleotides outside the gene matches: 4. The CDR3 bases are TGCGCCAGCAGCCAAGATGCGGGGGGGCCAACCGGGGAGCTGTTTTTT. Translated, it gives CASSQDAGGPTGELFF.

This rearrangement joins TRBV27 to TRBJ2-7, with TRBD2 matching over 8 bases. This CDR3 region has 16 residues. V trimming: 3 bases; J trimming: 3 bases; junction bases outside the gene matches: 10. CDR1 is MNHEY and CDR2 is SMNVEV in the germline V gene (reference sequence). CDR3 region: CASSLGGRSFVYEQYF. The DNA for the CDR3 is TGTGCCAGCAGTTTGGGCGGGAGGTCTTTTGTCTACGAGCAGTACTTC.

The J gene is TRBJ2-1, the V gene TRBV28; D is unclear. CDR1 is MDHEN, CDR2 SYDVKM, per germline. Trimming cost V 5 bases and J 3 bases, with 20 bases left between them. The CDR3 length is 17 residues. CDR3 protein: CASSPRVSTSLYNEQFF. CDR3 nucleotide sequence: TGTGCCAGCAGTCCTCGAGTGTCCACCTCCCTCTACAATGAGCAGTTCTTC.

The chain couples TRBV28 to TRBJ2-3, with 12 nucleotides matching TRBD2. V lost 6 bases and J lost 6; bases outside the gene matches: 10. CDR1 MDHEN and CDR2 SYDVKM come from the germline V gene. The CDR3 is made up of 16 amino acids. Here the CDR3 reads CASSPRTSGTRDTQYF. CDR3 coding DNA: TGTGCCAGCAGCCCCCGGACTAGCGGGACAAGGGATACGCAGTATTTT.

In its sample, this clone ranks as medium-sized (0.01 to 0.1%). The chain combines TRBV9 with TRBJ2-1; 7 bases agree with TRBD1. Germline CDR1 SGDLS, CDR2 YYNGEE. This CDR3 comprises 15 residues. Trimming cost V 4 bases and J 2 bases; bases outside gene matches: 6. This CDR3 reads CASSFRDSPYNEQFF. The CDR3 nucleotides are TGTGCCAGCAGCTTCAGGGACAGTCCCTACAATGAGCAGTTCTTC.

The CDR3 nucleotides read TGTGCCACCTTCGGGGCGGGGCGAACAGATACGCAGTATTTT. This gives the protein CATFGAGRTDTQYF. The chain links TRBV27 to TRBJ2-3; perhaps TRBD2 as D (6 bases). The CDR3 spans 14 residues. The V gene's germline CDR1 is MNHEY and CDR2 SMNVEV (reference sequence). The V and J ends lost 10 bases and 3 bases respectively, with 17 bases between them.

The J gene is TRBJ2-5, the V gene TRBV7-8, with 8 bases that match TRBD1. Germline CDR1 is SGHVS and CDR2 is FQNEAQ. The CDR3 is 15 amino acids. V shed 1 base, J shed 2 bases, and the junction held 3 bases outside the gene matches. This CDR3 is CASSLVRTGQETQYF. CDR3 sequence (DNA): TGTGCCAGCAGCTTAGTGCGGACAGGGCAAGAGACCCAGTACTTC.

In this sample, this clone turned up once. J is TRBJ1-4 and V is TRBV28; 8 bases fit TRBD1. Germline loops: CDR1 MDHEN, CDR2 SYDVKM. The junction had 2 bases not matched to a gene; V was cut back by 6 bases and J by 5 bases. CDR3 length: 13 residues. Here the CDR3 reads CASRRTGNEKLFF. The CDR3, as DNA: TGTGCCAGCAGGAGGACAGGGAATGAAAAACTGTTTTTT.

The chain joins TRBV7-9 to TRBJ2-7; D is unclear. V lost 5 bases to trimming and J lost 3 bases, with 8 bases between them. Germline lookup yields CDR1 SEHNR and CDR2 FQNEAQ (reference sequence). The CDR3 spans 12 residues. The CDR3 region has the DNA TGTGCCAGCAGCGGCGACGGCTACGAGCAGTACTTC. This encodes CASSGDGYEQYF.

The chain is built from TRBV11-2 and TRBJ2-1, with D unresolved. Trimming took 4 bases from V and 0 from J, leaving 4 bases between them. Looked up from germline, CDR1 is SGHAT and CDR2 is FQNNGV. CDR3 length: 13 amino acids. For the CDR3, the DNA is TGTGCCAGCAGCTCTAGCTCCTACAATGAGCAGTTCTTC. It codes for CASSSSSYNEQFF.

The rearrangement joins TRBV27 to TRBJ2-3; the D gene could be TRBD1 or TRBD2 (5 bases each). This CDR3 has 18 amino acids. Germline V CDR1 and CDR2: MNHEY, SMNVEV (reference sequence). Trimming removed 5 bases at V and 2 bases at J, with 23 bases between. Here the CDR3 reads CASSLLPPGREFTDTQYF. CDR3 nucleotides: TGTGCCAGCAGTCTACTCCCCCCGGGACGGGAATTCACAGATACGCAGTATTTT.

This chain uses TRBV9 with TRBJ1-2; 7 nucleotides align to TRBD1. J lost 4 bases, V lost 0 bases, and 6 bases had no gene match. Germline CDR1 is SGDLS and CDR2 is YYNGEE. The CDR3 loop spans 15 amino acids. The CDR3 reads CASSVAQGPSYGYTF. The CDR3 DNA sequence: TGTGCCAGCAGCGTAGCACAGGGGCCAAGCTATGGCTACACCTTC.

The chain links TRBV7-9 to TRBJ2-7; D gene ambiguous. The V end was cut by 1 base, the J end by 2 bases, with 3 bases between. CDR1 is SEHNR and CDR2 is FQNEAQ in the germline V gene (reference sequence). The CDR3 loop spans 12 amino acids. The CDR3 protein is CASSLGAYEQYF. DNA for the CDR3: TGTGCCAGCAGCTTAGGTGCCTACGAGCAGTACTTC.

The chain uses TRBV25-1 and TRBJ1-2; D is unresolved. V lost 7 bases and J 3 bases, leaving 12 bases between the germline ends. The CDR3 is made up of 13 amino acids. The germline CDR1 and CDR2 sequences are MGHDK and SYGVNS. CDR3 region: CASTGSAYYGYTF. Here the CDR3 DNA reads TGTGCCAGCACGGGCAGTGCTTACTATGGCTACACCTTC.